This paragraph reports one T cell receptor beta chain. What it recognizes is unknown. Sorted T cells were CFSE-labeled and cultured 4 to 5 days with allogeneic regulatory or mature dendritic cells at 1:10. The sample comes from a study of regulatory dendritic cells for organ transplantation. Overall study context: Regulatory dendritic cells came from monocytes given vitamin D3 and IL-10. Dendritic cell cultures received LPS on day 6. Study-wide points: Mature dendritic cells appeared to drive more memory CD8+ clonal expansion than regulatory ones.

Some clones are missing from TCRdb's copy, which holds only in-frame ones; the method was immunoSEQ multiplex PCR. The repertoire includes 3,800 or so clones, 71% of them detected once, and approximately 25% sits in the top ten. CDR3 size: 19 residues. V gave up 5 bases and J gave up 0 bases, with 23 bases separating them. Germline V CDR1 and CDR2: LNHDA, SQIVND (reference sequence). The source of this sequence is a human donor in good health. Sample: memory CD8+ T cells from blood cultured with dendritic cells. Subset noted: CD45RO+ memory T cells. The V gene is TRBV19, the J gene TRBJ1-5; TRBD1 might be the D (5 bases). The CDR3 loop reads CASSARQQRKTHSNQPQHF. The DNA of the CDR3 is TGTGCCAGTAGTGCCCGACAGCAGAGAAAAACTCATAGCAATCAGCCCCAGCATTTT.